This T cell receptor beta chain was sequenced in a study of identical twins. The CDR3 totals 14 residues. V shed 5 bases and J 0 bases; nucleotides not matched to a gene: 7. CDR1 DFQATT and CDR2 SNEGSKA come from the germline V gene (reference sequence). From the 5' RACE reads, TCRdb called clonotypes with MiXCR, one entry per CDR3 protein. Of roughly 280,000 distinct CDR3 sequences in the sample, nearly 9.5% were seen once. These data were likewise used in another study, on yellow fever vaccine responses in identical twins.

The J gene is TRBJ2-7, the V gene TRBV20-1, with 7 nucleotides matching TRBD2. Sequencing was performed on CD8+ T cells sorted from blood. The sequence was collected from a woman younger than 30 in good health. This CDR3 is CSAHPGGGSYEQYF. Here the CDR3 DNA reads TGCAGTGCTCACCCCGGCGGGGGCTCCTACGAGCAGTACTTC.